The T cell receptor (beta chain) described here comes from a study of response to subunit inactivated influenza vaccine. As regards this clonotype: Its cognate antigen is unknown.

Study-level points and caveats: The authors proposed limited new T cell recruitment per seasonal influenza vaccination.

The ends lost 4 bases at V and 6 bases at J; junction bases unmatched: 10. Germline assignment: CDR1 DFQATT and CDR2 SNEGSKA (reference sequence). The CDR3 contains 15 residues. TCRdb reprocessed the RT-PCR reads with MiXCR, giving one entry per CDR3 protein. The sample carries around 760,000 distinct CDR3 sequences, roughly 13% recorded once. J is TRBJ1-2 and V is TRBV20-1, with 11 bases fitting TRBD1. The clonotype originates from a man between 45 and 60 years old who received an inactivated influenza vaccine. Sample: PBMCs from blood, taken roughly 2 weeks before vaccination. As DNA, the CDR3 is TGCAGTGCTAATCTCCCCAGGACAGGGGGCGATGGCTACACCTTC. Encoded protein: CSANLPRTGGDGYTF.